This is a list of T cell receptor beta chains from one sample in a study of T cells in Graves' hyperthyroidism and ophthalmopathy. TCRdb called the multiplex PCR reads again in MiXCR, with one record for every CDR3 protein. The sample has around 580,000 distinct CDR3 sequences; roughly 17% are singletons. The sample taken for sequencing was blood. These receptors were obtained from a young woman with Graves' hyperthyroidism. Each CDR3 is given with its conserved first and last residue. D genes are given only for firm matches. Expanded clones get a size class; other rows say once, few or many, or leave the size out.

clone size,J gene,D gene,V gene,CDR3 DNA,CDR3 protein
few,TRBJ2-1,TRBD2,TRBV12-3/TRBV12-4,TGTGCCAGCAGTCTTTTGGGGGCGGGGGGATACAATGAGCAGTTCTTC,CASSLLGAGGYNEQFF
many,TRBJ1-4,.,TRBV11-3,TGTGCCAGCAGCTCCGACAGTACTAATGAAAAACTGTTTTTT,CASSSDSTNEKLFF
.,TRBJ2-2,TRBD1,TRBV11-2,TGTGCCAGCAGCTCTACTCCGGGACAGGGAAGGGCCGGGGAGCTGTTTTTT,CASSSTPGQGRAGELFF
.,TRBJ2-1,TRBD1,TRBV29-1,TGCAGCGCGGACAGGGTAAATGAGCAGTTCTTC,CSADRVNEQFF
few,TRBJ2-3,TRBD2,TRBV10-3,TGTGCCATCACGGCGGGAGGGCCTAATACGCAGTATTTT,CAITAGGPNTQYF
.,TRBJ1-1,.,TRBV28,TGTGCCAGCAGTTTAAATCTCCGAGGGAACACTGAAGCTTTCTTT,CASSLNLRGNTEAFF
.,TRBJ2-2,.,TRBV5-1,TGCGCCAGCAGCTTCCTAGCCGCCGCGAACACCGGGGAGCTGTTTTTT,CASSFLAAANTGELFF
few,TRBJ2-2,TRBD1,TRBV12-3/TRBV12-4,TGTGCCAGCAGTGCCTCCGGGACAGGGCACACCGGGGAGCTGTTTTTT,CASSASGTGHTGELFF
many,TRBJ1-1,.,TRBV11-3,TGTGCCAGCAGCTCCGCCCCAGGGGTGAACACTGAAGCTTTCTTT,CASSSAPGVNTEAFF
many,TRBJ2-7,TRBD2,TRBV7-8,TGTGCCAGCAGCTCTCCTCTTCTAGCGGGAGGCGAGCAGTACTTC,CASSSPLLAGGEQYF
many,TRBJ2-5,TRBD2,TRBV29-1,TGCAGCGTGGACCCTAGCGGCCAAGAGACCCAGTACTTC,CSVDPSGQETQYF
many,TRBJ2-1,TRBD2,TRBV27,TGTGCCAGCAGTTCCTCTAGCGGGAGTGTGTCCTACAATGAGCAGTTCTTC,CASSSSSGSVSYNEQFF
few,TRBJ2-2,.,TRBV10-3,TGTGCCATCAGTGAAACCTCAGGGTGGGGGCAGGAGCTGTTTTTT,CAISETSGWGQELFF
many,TRBJ2-7,TRBD2,TRBV20-1,TGCAGTGCTAGGTCGCGGGGGAGGGGTCCAGAATCTTTCTACGAGCAGTACTTC,CSARSRGRGPESFYEQYF
few,TRBJ2-7,.,TRBV4-1,TGCGCCAGCAGCCAAGATAGGGCGGGTATCTACGAGCAGTACTTC,CASSQDRAGIYEQYF
many,TRBJ2-7,.,TRBV28,TGTGCCAGCAACCCCCAGACGGGTTACGAGCAGTACTTC,CASNPQTGYEQYF
.,TRBJ1-4,.,TRBV4-3,TGCGCCAGCAGCCAAGTTAGGCAGGGCGTGGAAAAACTGTTTTTT,CASSQVRQGVEKLFF
few,TRBJ2-4,.,TRBV12-3/TRBV12-4,TGTGCCAGCAGTCCCCGACAGGAGCCAAACACCAAAAACATTCAGTACTTC,CASSPRQEPNTKNIQYF
.,TRBJ2-7,.,TRBV30,TGTGCCTGCCTCTGGCAGGGGGAGGTCGAGCCGTACTTC,CACLWQGEVEPYF
many,TRBJ1-2,.,TRBV11-2,TGTGCCAGCAGCCCGCTCTCGGGGGGCTACACCTTC,CASSPLSGGYTF
.,TRBJ2-4,.,TRBV6-1,TGTGCCAGCGGGCCTCTAATTGGAGACATTCAGTACTTC,CASGPLIGDIQYF
many,TRBJ2-3,TRBD2,TRBV28,TGTGCCAGCAGCGAGACTAGCGGGAAGGATACGCAGTATTTT,CASSETSGKDTQYF